A selection of T cell receptor beta chains follows, all from one sample in a study of regulatory T cells in long-lasting Graves disease. One entry per CDR3 protein, called by TCRdb with MiXCR from the multiplex PCR reads. Among approximately 400,000 distinct CDR3 sequences listed, 14% to 15% were seen once. This sample also appeared in a second study, on T cells in Graves' hyperthyroidism and ophthalmopathy.

The starting material was peripheral blood mononuclear cells (PBMCs), obtained at new diagnosis, from a patient treated with antithyroid drugs. These receptors were taken from a woman aged 25 to 39 with Graves disease. CDR3s include the opening cysteine and the closing phenylalanine or tryptophan. Each record gives: V gene, clone size, D gene, J gene, CDR3 DNA, CDR3 protein. A D gene is named only where the DNA matches it firmly. Clone size appears in some rows only: once, few, many, or a class for an expanded clone.

V gene: TRBV3-1; clone size: once; D gene: -; J gene: TRBJ2-3; CDR3 DNA: TGTGCCAGCAGCCAAGACCTCCGGCCGGGCGGAAGCACAGATACGCAGTATTTT; CDR3 protein: CASSQDLRPGGSTDTQYF
V gene: TRBV5-1; clone size: many; D gene: -; J gene: TRBJ1-6; CDR3 DNA: TGCGCCAGCAGCCGACCCGGGACGGGAGTTAATTCACCCCTCCACTTT; CDR3 protein: CASSRPGTGVNSPLHF
V gene: TRBV29-1; clone size: many; D gene: -; J gene: TRBJ2-5; CDR3 DNA: TGCAGCGTTAGGAGAGTTCAAGAGACCCAGTACTTC; CDR3 protein: CSVRRVQETQYF
V gene: TRBV7-3; clone size: -; D gene: TRBD2; J gene: TRBJ2-1; CDR3 DNA: TGTGCCAGCAGCTTAAATCTAGGACTAGCGGCAGAAAACTCCTCCTACAATGAGCAGTTCTTC; CDR3 protein: CASSLNLGLAAENSSYNEQFF
V gene: TRBV12-3/TRBV12-4; clone size: many; D gene: -; J gene: TRBJ1-5; CDR3 DNA: TGTGCCAGCACCTACTCCAATCAGCCCCAGCATTTT; CDR3 protein: CASTYSNQPQHF
V gene: TRBV5-1; clone size: -; D gene: TRBD2; J gene: TRBJ2-1; CDR3 DNA: TGCGCCAGCAGCTTGGGGACTAGCGGGAGAGGGGGAGGCAATGAGCAGTTCTTC; CDR3 protein: CASSLGTSGRGGGNEQFF
V gene: TRBV2; clone size: many; D gene: -; J gene: TRBJ2-7; CDR3 DNA: TGTGCCACGAGTGGGAGGGCAGGGGGAAACTACGAGCAGTACTTC; CDR3 protein: CATSGRAGGNYEQYF
V gene: TRBV28; clone size: many; D gene: -; J gene: TRBJ1-1; CDR3 DNA: TGTGCCAGCAGTTTTAGGTGGGGCGCAGGCACTGAAGCTTTCTTT; CDR3 protein: CASSFRWGAGTEAFF
V gene: TRBV12-3/TRBV12-4; clone size: many; D gene: -; J gene: TRBJ1-5; CDR3 DNA: TGTGCCAGCAGTTTTTCAATCGGGGGTGGGGATCAGCCCCAGCATTTT; CDR3 protein: CASSFSIGGGDQPQHF
V gene: TRBV12-3/TRBV12-4; clone size: many; D gene: -; J gene: TRBJ1-3; CDR3 DNA: TGTGCCAGCTCGCCGACGCGTACCCTCTCCTCTGGAAACACCATATATTTT; CDR3 protein: CASSPTRTLSSGNTIYF
V gene: TRBV6-5; clone size: -; D gene: -; J gene: TRBJ2-1; CDR3 DNA: TGTGCCAGCAGTTCTACAGGGAACTACAATGAGCAGTTCTTC; CDR3 protein: CASSSTGNYNEQFF
V gene: TRBV7-9; clone size: few; D gene: TRBD2; J gene: TRBJ2-3; CDR3 DNA: TGTGCCAGCAGCTTAGGAGATAGCGGGACAGATACGCAGTATTTT; CDR3 protein: CASSLGDSGTDTQYF
V gene: TRBV6-2/TRBV6-3; clone size: few; D gene: -; J gene: TRBJ1-6; CDR3 DNA: TGTGCCAGCAGTTACACCCTCGACAGAACTAGCTCCTATAATTCACCCCTCCACTTT; CDR3 protein: CASSYTLDRTSSYNSPLHF
V gene: TRBV20-1; clone size: many; D gene: TRBD2; J gene: TRBJ2-3; CDR3 DNA: TGCAGTGCTCCGGAGACTAGCGGGTCAGATACGCAGTATTTT; CDR3 protein: CSAPETSGSDTQYF
V gene: TRBV10-1; clone size: many; D gene: TRBD2; J gene: TRBJ2-3; CDR3 DNA: TGCGCCAGCAGTGCCGGGACTAGTGCTACAGATACGCAGTATTTT; CDR3 protein: CASSAGTSATDTQYF
V gene: TRBV20-1; clone size: -; D gene: -; J gene: TRBJ2-6; CDR3 DNA: TGCAGTGCTAGAGATCCACCAGGGGGGACCTCTGGGGCCAACGTCCTGACTTTC; CDR3 protein: CSARDPPGGTSGANVLTF